These 29 T cell receptor beta chains were sequenced from one sample in a study of control samples from healthy donors and cancer patients. The assay was immunoSEQ multiplex PCR, and TCRdb's table has in-frame clones only and misses some. The table shows around 250,000 clones, with almost 85% occurring only once. The sample comprised PBMCs. The receptors were gathered from a woman aged 55-70 years with lung cancer.

This chain uses TRBV19 with TRBJ2-4; D is unresolved. V was trimmed by 2 bases and J by 2 bases, leaving 13 bases between them. The CDR3 extends over 16 amino acids. The germline V gene encodes CDR1 LNHDA and CDR2 SQIVND (reference sequence). Here the CDR3 DNA reads TGTGCCAGTAGTATACGGCCAGTTCTTACCAAAAACATTCAGTACTTC. This sequence encodes CASSIRPVLTKNIQYF.

The chain employs TRBV12-3 or TRBV12-4 and TRBJ1-1; D perhaps matches TRBD1 (5 bases). The CDR3 is made up of 13 amino acids. Trimming left V 6 bases short and J 3 bases short, with 11 bases between. CDR3 loop: CASRLQVDTEAFF. The DNA of the CDR3 is TGTGCCAGCAGGTTACAGGTAGACACTGAAGCTTTCTTT.

The chain links TRBV28 to TRBJ2-7, with 16 bases fitting TRBD2. The CDR3 runs to 16 residues. Germline values: CDR1 MDHEN, CDR2 SYDVKM. Germline trimming cut 3 bases from V and 6 bases from J; bases unmatched to any gene: 5. CDR3 sequence: CASSFQGTSGRVEQYF. Written as DNA, the CDR3 is TGTGCCAGCAGTTTTCAGGGGACTAGCGGGAGGGTCGAGCAGTACTTC.

The chain has TRBV12-5 and TRBJ2-3; D is uncertain. V was trimmed by 5 bases and J by 6 bases, leaving 6 bases between them. The CDR3 runs to 11 residues. The germline V gene has CDR1 LGHNT and CDR2 FRNRAP. Here the CDR3 reads CASGLADTQYF. CDR3 nucleotides: TGTGCTAGTGGTCTCGCCGATACGCAGTATTTT.

The chain has TRBV6-2 or TRBV6-3 and TRBJ1-1, with D perhaps TRBD1 (5 bases). V dropped 7 bases and J dropped 3 bases, with 12 bases sitting between them. There are 13 residues in the CDR3. The V gene's germline CDR1 is MNHEY and CDR2 SVGEGT. The CDR3 DNA is TGTGCCAGCACCCCGGGACGATACACTGAAGCTTTCTTT. It translates to CASTPGRYTEAFF.

The V and J genes are TRBV28 and TRBJ2-5; D tentatively fits TRBD1 or TRBD2 (5 bases each). This CDR3 is 13 amino acids long. Trimming took 5 bases from V and 3 from J, leaving 10 bases between them. Germline V lookup: CDR1 MDHEN, CDR2 SYDVKM. The CDR3 loop is CASSEGYEETQYF. DNA for the CDR3: TGTGCCAGCAGTGAGGGGTATGAAGAGACCCAGTACTTC.

V usage is TRBV24-1 and J usage is TRBJ2-1; 12 bases line up with TRBD2. V lost 3 bases, J lost 6 bases, and 8 bases stayed unmatched. The CDR3 spans 17 residues. CDR1 and CDR2 from the germline V gene are KGHDR and SFDVKD. Here the CDR3 reads CATSDQSSGRALNEQFF. The CDR3 DNA reads as TGTGCCACCAGTGATCAGTCTAGCGGGAGGGCCCTCAATGAGCAGTTCTTC.

V gene TRBV10-2 combines with J gene TRBJ1-5; perhaps TRBD1 as D (5 bases). CDR1 is WSHSY and CDR2 is SAAADI in the germline V gene. The CDR3 is 15 residues long. With 2 bases removed from V and 2 bases from J, the gap between germline ends came to 10 bases. CDR3 in DNA: TGCGCCAGCAGTGAGCGCGGGGGGGGCAATCAGCCCCAGCATTTT. It specifies CASSERGGGNQPQHF.

The sample holds a few counts of this clone. This sequence joins TRBV5-1 and TRBJ2-7, with D unclear. From germline, CDR1 is SGHRS and CDR2 YFSETQ. The CDR3 contains 15 residues. The germline V and J ends were trimmed by 4 bases and 0 bases, with 14 bases remaining between them. CDR3 DNA sequence: TGCGCCAGCAGCCGCGGACCGCCCAACTCCTACGAGCAGTACTTC. Its translation is CASSRGPPNSYEQYF.

This clone was seen more than once but under ten times. The chain carries TRBV11-3 and TRBJ1-1; D remains unclear. This CDR3 has 14 residues. Trimming stripped 3 bases from V and 1 base from J, with 9 bases between. CDR1 is SGHNT and CDR2 is YENEEA in the germline V gene. The CDR3 DNA follows: TGTGCCAGCAGCTTGAAGGGCCCGAACACTGAAGCTTTCTTT. Amino acid sequence: CASSLKGPNTEAFF.

This clone was counted a single time. This chain joins TRBV5-1 and TRBJ1-5, with 7 bases aligning to TRBD1. The V gene end was trimmed by 5 bases and the J gene end by 5 bases; junction bases not matched to a gene: 10. The CDR3 is 15 residues long. CDR1 and CDR2 from the germline V gene are SGHRS and YFSETQ. CDR3 nucleotide sequence: TGCGCCAGCAGTTTAGAAGGGGGCGCGGATCAGCCCCAGCATTTT. Translation gives CASSLEGGADQPQHF.

The V and J genes are TRBV10-3 and TRBJ2-7, with a weak D call TRBD1 (6 bases). V lost 11 bases and J lost 2, with 16 bases in between. This CDR3 is 13 amino acids long. The germline gives CDR1 ENHRY, CDR2 SYGVKD. The CDR3 here is CAPQQGPTYEQYF. The CDR3 bases are TGTGCCCCCCAACAGGGCCCCACCTACGAGCAGTACTTC.

V usage is TRBV24-1 and J usage is TRBJ2-7; 8 nucleotides align to TRBD1. Germline values: CDR1 KGHDR, CDR2 SFDVKD. The ends lost 3 bases at V and 5 bases at J; junction bases unmatched: 5. The CDR3 has 14 amino acids. In DNA, the CDR3 is TGTGCCACCAGTGATCTCCGGACAGGGAACGAGCAGTACTTC. Its translation: CATSDLRTGNEQYF.

This chain's CDR3 is CASTYWGFGTEAFF. The CDR3 coding sequence is TGTGCCAGCACATACTGGGGTTTCGGCACTGAAGCTTTCTTT. This sequence joins TRBV2 and TRBJ1-1, with D uncertain. The CDR3 covers 14 residues. Germline values: CDR1 SNHLY, CDR2 FYNNEI. Trimming took 7 bases from V and 4 from J, leaving 16 bases between them.

The sample holds one count of this clone. The genes are TRBV2 and TRBJ1-2, with D possibly TRBD1 on 6 matching bases. This CDR3 comprises 15 residues. CDR1 and CDR2 (germline): SNHLY, FYNNEI. Trimming shortened V by 6 bases and J by 0 bases, and 14 bases separated the two germline ends. The CDR3 here is CASRENREANYGYTF. CDR3 bases: TGTGCCAGCAGGGAAAACAGGGAAGCTAACTATGGCTACACCTTC.

The chain couples TRBV12-3 or TRBV12-4 to TRBJ1-2; the D is unclear. V was clipped by 6 bases and J by 4 bases, with 12 bases between them. The CDR3 covers 13 residues. CDR3 in DNA: TGTGCCAGCAGGTACGGACGGTTCTATGGCTACACCTTC. Translation: CASRYGRFYGYTF.

This chain joins TRBV11-3 and TRBJ2-1, with 10 bases fitting TRBD2. CDR1 and CDR2 (germline): SGHNT, YENEEA. J gave up 2 bases and V 5 bases, and 9 bases lay outside the gene matches. The CDR3 has 17 amino acids. This chain's CDR3 is CASSPALTSGAYNEQFF. Here the CDR3 DNA reads TGTGCCAGCAGCCCAGCCCTCACTAGCGGGGCCTACAATGAGCAGTTCTTC.

The DNA for the CDR3 is TGTGCCACCAGTGACATCACTAGCGGGAGCATTTACAATGAGCAGTTCTTC. This sequence encodes CATSDITSGSIYNEQFF. The chain has TRBV24-1 and TRBJ2-1; 11 bases line up with TRBD2. V was pared by 4 bases and J by 4 bases, with 8 bases of the junction left unmatched. The CDR3 sequence is 17 residues long. The germline V gene encodes CDR1 KGHDR and CDR2 SFDVKD.

This chain links TRBV6-5 with TRBJ1-6; D call uncertain. Germline CDR1 MNHEY, CDR2 SVGAGI. The CDR3 loop spans 13 amino acids. Trimming cost V 5 bases and J 5 bases, with 7 bases left between them. This CDR3 reads CASSTEHNSPLHF. DNA of the CDR3: TGTGCCAGCAGTACAGAGCATAATTCACCCCTCCACTTT.

This clone was found a few times. The rearrangement uses TRBV3-1 (or the pseudogene TRBV3-2) and TRBJ2-5; 8 bases match TRBD2. This CDR3 has 14 amino acids. The J segment lost 6 bases and the V segment lost 1 base, leaving 4 bases of the junction unmatched. The germline V gene has CDR1 LGHDT and CDR2 YNNKEL (reference sequence). CDR3 DNA: TGTGCCAGCAGCCAAGTAGCGGGGTTACAGACCCAGTACTTC. Protein sequence: CASSQVAGLQTQYF.

The CDR3 DNA sequence: TGTGCCAGCAGGCAGCTCCGGCCAGATACGCAGTATTTT. It is translated as CASRQLRPDTQYF. This chain connects TRBV6-6 to TRBJ2-3; D is uncertain. Deletions cut 6 bases from V and 4 bases from J, with 11 bases between. The CDR3 spans 13 residues. Germline CDR1 and CDR2: MNHNY and SVGAGI (reference sequence).

This sequence joins TRBV4-1 and TRBJ1-6; tentative D call: TRBD1 (5 bases). The germline V and J ends were trimmed by 7 bases and 7 bases, with 14 bases remaining between them. Looked up from germline, CDR1 is MGHRA and CDR2 is YSYEKL. The CDR3 is made up of 14 amino acids. DNA of the CDR3: TGCGCCAGCAACCCCGGGACGGGAAATTCACCCCTCCACTTT. Its protein product is CASNPGTGNSPLHF.

V is TRBV3-1 (or the pseudogene TRBV3-2) and J is TRBJ2-7; 10 bases are a match to TRBD1. Germline V CDR1 and CDR2: LGHDT, YNNKEL (reference sequence). The CDR3 totals 14 residues. J was trimmed by 6 bases and V by 4 bases; bases with no gene match: 6. The CDR3 bases are TGTGCCAGCAGCCTAGGGACAGGGGCGTCCGAGCAGTACTTC. Encoded protein: CASSLGTGASEQYF.

V and J are TRBV9 and TRBJ1-2, with 11 bases lining up with TRBD1. Germline CDR1 SGDLS, CDR2 YYNGEE. This CDR3 spans 15 amino acids. Trimming removed 0 bases from V and 4 bases from J; junction bases left unmatched: 2. The CDR3 loop is CASSVGTGGFYGYTF. CDR3 bases: TGTGCCAGCAGCGTAGGGACAGGGGGCTTCTATGGCTACACCTTC.

Here the CDR3 reads CASSLGGLAGGGEQFF. CDR3 in DNA: TGTGCCAGCAGCTTGGGAGGGCTAGCGGGAGGAGGTGAGCAGTTCTTC. The chain recombines TRBV5-5 with TRBJ2-1; 11 bases map to TRBD2. After removal of 0 bases from V and 9 bases from J, the junction contained 8 bases not matched to a gene. Germline lookup yields CDR1 SGHKS and CDR2 YYEKEE (reference sequence). The CDR3 is 16 amino acids.

The chain links TRBV10-2 to TRBJ1-1, with D possibly being TRBD1 (6 bases). Between the trimmed V and J ends, which lost 10 bases and 5 bases, there was a span of 17 bases. Looked up from germline, CDR1 is WSHSY and CDR2 is SAAADI. CDR3 length equals 13 residues. The CDR3 sequence is CAIKRLGTTEAFF. For the CDR3, the DNA is TGCGCCATCAAACGGTTGGGGACAACTGAAGCTTTCTTT.

In this sample, this clone turned up a few times. The V call is TRBV6-2 or TRBV6-3, the J call TRBJ2-2, with 10 bases fitting TRBD1. Per germline, CDR1 MNHEY and CDR2 SVGEGT. This CDR3 has 17 amino acids. After removal of 0 bases from V and 6 bases from J, the junction contained 7 bases not matched to a gene. CDR3 bases: TGTGCCAGCAGTTACTCGTCGGGGACAGGGGACCCCGGGGAGCTGTTTTTT. Its protein product is CASSYSSGTGDPGELFF.

This clone was observed many times. Mismatch with germline at one junction end may stem from a read error. The chain recombines TRBV7-7 with TRBJ1-1, with D possibly TRBD1 on 5 matching bases. Germline V gene lookup returns CDR1 SSHAT and CDR2 FNYEAQ (reference sequence). CDR3 length equals 13 residues. The CDR3 coding sequence is TGTGCTAGCAGCTTAAAGCAGGGAACTGAAGCTTTCTTT. It is translated as CASSLKQGTEAFF.

In its sample, this clone was seen many times. The chain combines TRBV2 with TRBJ1-3; D uncertain. The CDR3 spans 15 residues. The germline V gene encodes CDR1 SNHLY and CDR2 FYNNEI. Trimming stripped 3 bases from V and 0 bases from J, with 9 bases between. The CDR3 loop reads CASSEWGSSGNTIYF. CDR3 coding DNA: TGTGCCAGCAGTGAGTGGGGTTCCTCTGGAAACACCATATATTTT.